The clone carrying this T cell receptor beta chain was observed at least ten times. Its antigen is not known. These data originate in a study of post-analysis software for immune sequencing data. Study summary: In terms of disease course, relapsing-remitting, secondary progressive and progressive-relapsing multiple sclerosis were included. Study conclusions and caveats: Controls showed lower frequencies than patients for 4 or 5 TRBV segments, and TRBV5-6, TRBV5-1 and TRBV20-1 were among these. There was significantly lower normalized Chao1 diversity in multiple sclerosis patients than in controls. F measure showed strong co-clustering of same-batch samples.

Included in the TCR beta cDNA libraries were unique molecular identifiers. TCRdb independently ran MiXCR on the PCR reads; one entry per CDR3 protein. The sample shows over 300,000 distinct CDR3 sequences, approximately 38% of them seen only once. The CDR3 loop spans 13 amino acids. V gave up 4 bases and J gave up 4 bases, with 13 bases separating them. Germline V gene data show CDR1 as DFQATT and CDR2 as SNEGSKA (reference sequence). This receptor was obtained from a girl aged 5-17 years with multiple sclerosis. Source material: blood. This chain connects TRBV20-1 to TRBJ1-1; a weak D match, TRBD1 (5 bases). This CDR3 reads CSAKIRAGTEAFF. As DNA, the CDR3 is TGCAGTGCTAAGATCAGGGCGGGCACTGAAGCTTTCTTT.